This passage covers 15 T cell receptor beta chains from one sample sequenced in a study of T cell clusters in autoimmune cytopenias. TRB was amplified by touch-down multiplex PCR, primer pools A and B combined. TCRdb reprocessed the multiplex PCR reads; each CDR3 protein has one entry and no DNA is given. With roughly 890 distinct CDR3 sequences in the sample, the ten largest clones hold about two thirds. Each sample's input was approximately 270 ng genomic DNA, 38,000 or so genome equivalents. Specimen: peripheral blood. These receptors were collected from a human donor with an autoimmune cytopenia or autoimmune hepatitis (not recorded which).

The chain recombines TRBV30 with TRBJ1-6; checking the TCRdb D call of TRBD1 is not possible without DNA. The germline V gene has CDR1 GTSNPN and CDR2 SVGIG (reference sequence). The CDR3 sequence is 13 residues long. The CDR3 loop reads CAWSAAGDSPLHF.

By frequency, this clonotype registers medium-sized. The chain joins TRBV29-1 to TRBJ2-7; TCRdb picks TRBD2, but there is no DNA to check that call. The CDR3 has 15 amino acids. CDR1 is SQVTM, CDR2 ANQGSEA, per germline. CDR3: CSVEIGWGGRREQYF.

By frequency, this clonotype is medium-sized. The chain couples TRBV20-1 to TRBJ1-1; the TCRdb D gene call, TRBD1, has no DNA to confirm it. CDR3 length: 14 residues. The germline V gene encodes CDR1 DFQATT and CDR2 SNEGSKA (reference sequence). CDR3 loop: CSARDAGLNTEAFF.

Its frequency marks this clonotype as large. The chain combines TRBV29-1 with TRBJ2-1; TCRdb names TRBD2, which stays unverified in the absence of DNA. Germline V lookup: CDR1 SQVTM, CDR2 ANQGSEA. There are 11 residues in the CDR3. CDR3 region: CSVEDGGGEFF.

The chain recombines TRBV7-6 with TRBJ1-1; the D call of TRBD1 rests on TCRdb alone, since no DNA is present to check it. The CDR3 is 13 residues long. Germline lookup yields CDR1 SGHVS and CDR2 FNYEAQ. The CDR3 loop reads CASRQQENTEAFF.

This clonotype is deemed medium-sized by its frequency. This chain joins TRBV28 and TRBJ1-2. The CDR3 runs to 13 residues. Per germline, CDR1 MDHEN and CDR2 SYDVKM. The CDR3 here is CASGEDYRSGYTF.

This chain joins TRBV25-1 and TRBJ2-3; TCRdb names TRBD2, which stays unverified in the absence of DNA. The CDR3 loop spans 14 amino acids. From germline, CDR1 is MGHDK and CDR2 SYGVNS. The CDR3 here is CASGLAGVADTQYF.

The genes are TRBV6-5 and TRBJ1-1; lacking DNA, the TRBD1 call made by TCRdb goes unchecked. This CDR3 is 17 amino acids long. Germline-derived CDR1 and CDR2 are MNHEY and SVGAGI. The CDR3 reads CASSPLTGTGGNTEAFF.

CDR3 in amino acids: CASSLRVAGEKEQYF. This chain uses TRBV6-2 or TRBV6-3 with TRBJ2-7; the TCRdb call, TRBD2, lacks DNA for checking. The CDR3 consists of 15 residues. The V gene's germline CDR1 is MNHEY and CDR2 SVGEGT.

Frequency places this clonotype as large (0.1 to 1%). The CDR3: CAWGGTVQETQYF. The chain couples TRBV30 to TRBJ2-5; TCRdb calls TRBD1, which cannot be checked without DNA. Germline V gene sequence: CDR1 GTSNPN, CDR2 SVGIG (reference sequence). The CDR3 runs to 13 residues.

This clonotype is identified as medium-sized from frequency. The V gene is TRBV27, the J gene TRBJ1-2; TCRdb reports TRBD1, a call that lacks DNA to check it against. The CDR3 loop spans 14 amino acids. Germline V gives CDR1 MNHEY, CDR2 SMNVEV (reference sequence). The CDR3 protein is CASSFNIQGYGYTF.

This clonotype counts as medium-sized by frequency. This chain connects TRBV11-2 to TRBJ2-5. The germline V gene encodes CDR1 SGHAT and CDR2 FQNNGV. The CDR3 loop spans 14 amino acids. CDR3 residues: CASSLGNLGETQYF.

Judged by frequency, this clonotype is medium-sized (0.01 to 0.1%). The chain has TRBV7-9 and TRBJ2-3; TCRdb outputs TRBD1, but without DNA this stays unchecked. The CDR3 runs 16 residues. Germline CDR1 is SEHNR and CDR2 is FQNEAQ (reference sequence). The CDR3 protein is CASSLRRGASTDTQYF.

This clonotype is called medium-sized based on its frequency. The chain joins TRBV12-3 or TRBV12-4 to TRBJ2-5; TCRdb's assignment of TRBD2 cannot be checked, as there is no DNA. This CDR3 contains 13 residues. The CDR3 protein is CASSFGGPETQYF.

The rearrangement links TRBV6-5 to TRBJ1-1; TCRdb's D call, TRBD1, is unchecked because there is no DNA. Per germline, CDR1 MNHEY and CDR2 SVGAGI. The CDR3 is 15 residues long. The CDR3 sequence: CASSYSTGVNTEAFF.